Listed below are T cell receptor beta chains from one sample, sequenced in a study of T cells after yellow fever vaccination. TCRdb recomputed calls from the 5' RACE reads with MiXCR, one row per CDR3 protein. The sample carries around 590,000 distinct CDR3 sequences, 9% to 15% recorded once. The sequencing used PBMCs, collected on the day of the yellow fever booster vaccination. The receptors here all came from a man aged 25 to 40 who received the YFV17D yellow fever vaccine. Both conserved end residues are part of each CDR3. The D gene is left open where the match is weak. Expanded clones get a size class; other rows say once, few or many, or leave the size out.

NA TRBJ2-1 14 TRBV7-9 NA CASSPPGANNEQFF TGTGCCAGCAGCCCCCCAGGAGCGAACAATGAGCAGTTCTTC
NA TRBJ1-2 15 TRBV20-1 few CSALGGLTNTYGYTF TGCAGTGCCTTGGGAGGCCTCACAAACACCTATGGCTACACCTTC
NA TRBJ2-3 14 TRBV10-3 NA CAIRGGVSTDTQYF TGTGCCATCAGAGGCGGGGTTAGCACAGATACGCAGTATTTT
NA TRBJ2-2 15 TRBV4-3 few CASSQAPGATGELFF TGCGCCAGCAGCCAAGCTCCAGGTGCCACCGGGGAGCTGTTTTTT
NA TRBJ1-1 17 TRBV11-2 NA CASSFSGVLRGATEAFF TGTGCCAGCAGCTTCTCTGGGGTATTAAGAGGGGCCACTGAAGCTTTCTTT
NA TRBJ1-6 13 TRBV5-6 few CASSLRRRSPLHF TGTGCCAGCAGCTTGCGCAGAAGATCACCCCTCCACTTT
NA TRBJ2-5 14 TRBV20-1 NA CSASPTTLQETQYF TGCAGTGCTAGTCCCACGACCCTCCAAGAGACCCAGTACTTC
TRBD1 TRBJ2-1 12 TRBV7-3 many CASSSGGNEQFF TGTGCCAGCAGCTCAGGGGGCAATGAGCAGTTCTTC
NA TRBJ2-5 13 TRBV12-3/TRBV12-4 few CASSVRGSETQYF TGTGCCAGCTCTGTCCGAGGGAGTGAGACCCAGTACTTC
NA TRBJ1-5 16 TRBV7-6 few CASSLEAGNPGQPQHF TGTGCCAGCAGCTTAGAGGCAGGGAACCCTGGGCAGCCCCAGCATTTT
NA TRBJ2-5 13 TRBV28 many CASGLRIVETQYF TGTGCCAGCGGTTTGCGAATAGTCGAGACCCAGTACTTC
NA TRBJ1-1 16 TRBV14 NA CASSQDLMGAGTEAFF TGTGCCAGCAGCCAAGATCTCATGGGCGCGGGCACTGAAGCTTTCTTT
NA TRBJ2-1 14 TRBV5-1 NA CASRPGGAYNEQFF TGCGCCAGCAGACCGGGGGGCGCCTACAATGAGCAGTTCTTC
NA TRBJ2-7 12 TRBV24-1 NA CATSDYGREQYF TGTGCCACCAGTGATTATGGACGCGAGCAGTACTTC
NA TRBJ2-3 13 TRBV6-1 few CASRGLGADTQYF TGTGCCAGCAGAGGGTTGGGGGCAGATACGCAGTATTTT
TRBD2 TRBJ2-1 17 TRBV9 many CASSVEPGGTSGRLQFF TGTGCCAGCAGCGTAGAACCGGGAGGGACTAGCGGGAGGTTGCAGTTCTTC
TRBD1 TRBJ2-2 15 TRBV6-2/TRBV6-3 NA CASSPREQGIGELFF TGTGCCAGCAGTCCACGGGAACAGGGGATCGGGGAGCTGTTTTTT
NA TRBJ1-2 11 TRBV12-3/TRBV12-4 few CASRPIHGYTF TGTGCCAGCAGGCCCATCCATGGCTACACCTTC
NA TRBJ2-3 14 TRBV25-1 NA CASSPSLGTDTQYF TGTGCCAGCAGTCCTTCCCTAGGCACAGATACGCAGTATTTT